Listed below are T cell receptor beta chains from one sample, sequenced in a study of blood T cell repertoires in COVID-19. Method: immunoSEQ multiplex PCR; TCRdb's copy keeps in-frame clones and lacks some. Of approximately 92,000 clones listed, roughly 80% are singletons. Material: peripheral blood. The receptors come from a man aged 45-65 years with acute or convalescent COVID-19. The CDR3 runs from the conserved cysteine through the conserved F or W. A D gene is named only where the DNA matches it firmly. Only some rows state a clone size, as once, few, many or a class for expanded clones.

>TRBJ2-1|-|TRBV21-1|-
TGTGCCAGCAGCAAAGCCGGTAGGGGGACTAGCGGGACTTACAATGAGCAGTTCTTC
CASSKAGRGTSGTYNEQFF
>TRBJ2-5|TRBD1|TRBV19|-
TGTGCCAGTAGTAGACAACAGGGGGTACAAGAGACCCAGTACTTC
CASSRQQGVQETQYF
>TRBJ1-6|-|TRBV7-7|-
TGTGCCAGCAGCTCCCACAGGGATTCACCCCTCCACTTT
CASSSHRDSPLHF
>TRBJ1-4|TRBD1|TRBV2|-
TGTGCCAGCCGACTCGACAGGGGCGGTAATGAAAAACTGTTTTTT
CASRLDRGGNEKLFF
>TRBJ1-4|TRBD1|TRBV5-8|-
TGTGCCAGCAGCTCGGGACAGGGTACGGGCGGAGGTAATGAAAAACTGTTTTTT
CASSSGQGTGGGNEKLFF
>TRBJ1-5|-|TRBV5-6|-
TGTGCCAGCAGCCACAGTCCTAGCAATCAGCCCCAGCATTTT
CASSHSPSNQPQHF
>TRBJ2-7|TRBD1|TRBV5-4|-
TGTGCCAGCAGCGCCACCGGACAGGGAAAGAATTACGAGCAGTACTTC
CASSATGQGKNYEQYF
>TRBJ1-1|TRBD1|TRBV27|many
TGTGCCAGCAGTTCGGGACAGGGAACGGAAGCTTTCTTT
CASSSGQGTEAFF
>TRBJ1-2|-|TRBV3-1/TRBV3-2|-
TGTGCCAGCAGCCAAAAGGGGGGGACTGGCTACACCTTC
CASSQKGGTGYTF
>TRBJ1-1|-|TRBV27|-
TGTGCCAGCAGTCCCCTGGGGCTAGAGAGGACTGAAGCTTTCTTT
CASSPLGLERTEAFF
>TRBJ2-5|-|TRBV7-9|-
TGTGCCAGCAGCCCGGGAGAGACCCAGTACTTC
CASSPGETQYF
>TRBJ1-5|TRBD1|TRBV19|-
TGTGCCAGTAGTCCGACAGGGAGAGGTTTTAATCAGCCCCAGCATTTT
CASSPTGRGFNQPQHF
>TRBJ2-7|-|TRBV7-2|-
TGTGCCAGCAGCTCACCCATACGGGGGGAGCAGTACTTC
CASSSPIRGEQYF
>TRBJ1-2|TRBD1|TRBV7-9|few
TGTGCCAGCAGCCGGACAGGGGAAGGGGGCTATGGCTACACCTTC
CASSRTGEGGYGYTF
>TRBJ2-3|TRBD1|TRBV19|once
TGTGCCAGTAGTACTTGGGCAGGGGGTGGCACAGATACGCAGTATTTT
CASSTWAGGGTDTQYF
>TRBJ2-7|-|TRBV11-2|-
TGTGCCAGCAGCTTAGGTTCCGGGACATCCTCCTACGAGCAGTACTTC
CASSLGSGTSSYEQYF
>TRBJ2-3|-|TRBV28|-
TGTGCCAGCAGTTTATCTACAGATAGCACAGATACGCAGTATTTT
CASSLSTDSTDTQYF
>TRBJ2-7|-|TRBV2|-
TGTGCCAGCCAAGGGGGGGCGTCTCCCTACGAGCAGTACTTC
CASQGGASPYEQYF
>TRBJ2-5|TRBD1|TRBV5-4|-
TGTGCCAGTTGGGACAGGGCGGGAGAGACCCAGTACTTC
CASWDRAGETQYF
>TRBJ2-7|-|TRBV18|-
TGTGCCAGCTCACCTGGATCAGGGCGCACCTACGAGCAGTACTTC
CASSPGSGRTYEQYF
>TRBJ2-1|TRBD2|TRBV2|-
TGTGCCAGCAGGGACTCGACTAGCGGGAATAACAATGAGCAGTTCTTC
CASRDSTSGNNNEQFF
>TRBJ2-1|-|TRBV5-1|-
TGCGCCAGCAGCTACCGAACCGGGATCTCCTACAATGAGCAGTTCTTC
CASSYRTGISYNEQFF
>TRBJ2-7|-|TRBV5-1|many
TGCGCCAGCAGCTTTGCACAGGACTACGAGCAGTACTTC
CASSFAQDYEQYF
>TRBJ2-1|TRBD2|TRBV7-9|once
TGTGCCAGCAGCTTAGAAGCGGGGGAGCAGTTCTTC
CASSLEAGEQFF
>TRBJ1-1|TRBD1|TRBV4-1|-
TGCGCCAGCAGCCAAGATTTAGGGCAGGGGGTTTGGAACACTGAAGCTTTCTTT
CASSQDLGQGVWNTEAFF
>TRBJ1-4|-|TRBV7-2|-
TGTGCCAGCAGCTTTGGGGGGGGCGGGAATGAAAAACTGTTTTTT
CASSFGGGGNEKLFF
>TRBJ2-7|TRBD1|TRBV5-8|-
TGTGCCAGCAGCCCGGGACAGGCCATGATCTCCTACGAGCAGTACTTC
CASSPGQAMISYEQYF
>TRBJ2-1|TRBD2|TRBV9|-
TGTGCCAGCAGCGCAACTAGCGGGCTACAATCGCGGCAGTTCTTC
CASSATSGLQSRQFF
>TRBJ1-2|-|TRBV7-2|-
TGTGCCAGCAGTTTATCGCCAGCGCGGGGCTACACCTTC
CASSLSPARGYTF
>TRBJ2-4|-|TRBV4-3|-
TGCGCCAGCAGCCAAGATCGGACGGGACTAGCCAAAAACATTCAGTACTTC
CASSQDRTGLAKNIQYF
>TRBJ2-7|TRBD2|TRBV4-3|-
TGCGCCAGCAGCCAAGGGACTAGCGGGAACTACGAGCAGTACTTC
CASSQGTSGNYEQYF
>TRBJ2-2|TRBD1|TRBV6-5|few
TGTGCCAGCAGCAAAGGACAGGGCAACACCGGGGAGCTGTTTTTT
CASSKGQGNTGELFF
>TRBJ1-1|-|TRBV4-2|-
TGTGCCAGCAGCCAAGATAGGATCGGAGGGGACCCTGAAGCTTTCTTT
CASSQDRIGGDPEAFF
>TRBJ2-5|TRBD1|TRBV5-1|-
TGCGCCAGCAGCCTCTCACAGGGGGAGTTCGAGACCCAGTACTTC
CASSLSQGEFETQYF
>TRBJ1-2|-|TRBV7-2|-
TGTGCCAGCAGCTTTTACGACGGAGGGGATGGCTACACCTTC
CASSFYDGGDGYTF
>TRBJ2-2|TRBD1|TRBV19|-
TGTGCCAGTAACTCCAGGGGGTGGGACGGGGAGCTGTTTTTT
CASNSRGWDGELFF
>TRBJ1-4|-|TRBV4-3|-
TGCGCCAGCAGCCTCCAGGGTGGGGGGGGTGAAAAACTGTTTTTT
CASSLQGGGGEKLFF
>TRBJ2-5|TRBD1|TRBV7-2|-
TGTGCCAGCAGCTTAGGAGTTGGACAGGGCATGGAGACCCAGTACTTC
CASSLGVGQGMETQYF
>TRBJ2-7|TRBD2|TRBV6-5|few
TGTGCCAGCAGTTACTCGAAAGCGGGGGCCTACGAGCAGTACTTC
CASSYSKAGAYEQYF
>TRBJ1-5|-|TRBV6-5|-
TGTGCCAGCAGTTACTCTTCGGGGCAGCCCCAGCATTTT
CASSYSSGQPQHF
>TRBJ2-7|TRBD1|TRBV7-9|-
TGTGCCAGCAGCCCCGGACAGGCCTTTTACTACGAGCAGTACTTC
CASSPGQAFYYEQYF
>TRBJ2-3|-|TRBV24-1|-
TGTGCCACCAGTGATCGGACAACCAGCACAGATACGCAGTATTTT
CATSDRTTSTDTQYF
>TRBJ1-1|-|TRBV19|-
TGTGCCAGTAGTATGGTCGAAGCGAAAGCTTTCTTT
CASSMVEAKAFF
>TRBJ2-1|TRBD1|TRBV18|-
TGTGCCAGCTCACCTTACCGGGACAGGGTTAATGAGCAGTTCTTC
CASSPYRDRVNEQFF
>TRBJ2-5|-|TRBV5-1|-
TGCGCCAGCAGCTTGGTTCCAGGGGAGGAGACCCAGTACTTC
CASSLVPGEETQYF
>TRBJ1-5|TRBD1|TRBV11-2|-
TGTGCCAGCAGCTTAGGTTTAACAGGGGGTCAGCCCCAGCATTTT
CASSLGLTGGQPQHF
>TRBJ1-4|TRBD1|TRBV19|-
TGTGCCAGTAGTAGGAGGTCCGGGACAGGCAACACTAATGAAAAACTGTTTTTT
CASSRRSGTGNTNEKLFF
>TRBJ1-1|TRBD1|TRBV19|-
TGTGCCAGTAGTATTGGACAGGGGAACACTGAAGCTTTCTTT
CASSIGQGNTEAFF
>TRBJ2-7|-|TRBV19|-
TGTGCCAGTAGTATGACCGGGGGGCCTACCTACGAGCAGTACTTC
CASSMTGGPTYEQYF
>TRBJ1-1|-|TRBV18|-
TGTGCCAGCTCAAGCCGATGGGGCCGAGTCGAGGAAGCTTTCTTT
CASSSRWGRVEEAFF